A selection of T cell receptor beta chains follows, all from one sample in a study of CD8 T cells in Susac syndrome. TCRdb independently ran MiXCR on the immunoSEQ multiplex PCR reads; one entry per CDR3 protein. The sample holds approximately 190,000 distinct CDR3 sequences, 90% to 95% seen once. Sequenced: CD4+ T cells from PBMCs. The receptors originated from a human donor with multiple sclerosis. CDR3s include the opening cysteine and the closing phenylalanine or tryptophan. The D gene is left open where the match is weak. Not every row has a clone size; where given, it reads once, few, many or a size class.

DNA: TGTGCCTGGAGTAGGGACCTTGGAGAAAAACTGTTTTTT
CDR3: CAWSRDLGEKLFF
size: NA
J: TRBJ1-4
V: TRBV30
D: NA

DNA: TGTGCCAGCAGGGAACAGCAGAGCTCCTACGAGCAGTACTTC
CDR3: CASREQQSSYEQYF
size: NA
J: TRBJ2-7
V: TRBV6-1
D: NA

DNA: TGTGCCAGCGGGAGGAACAGTCAAGAGACCCAGTACTTC
CDR3: CASGRNSQETQYF
size: NA
J: TRBJ2-5
V: TRBV2
D: NA

DNA: TGCAGTGCTAGAAGTCACAGGGGTGACACTGAAGCTTTCTTT
CDR3: CSARSHRGDTEAFF
size: NA
J: TRBJ1-1
V: TRBV20-1
D: TRBD1

DNA: TGTGCCAGCAGCAAGGAGACAGGGAACCCCGCGGGGACCGGGGAGCTGTTTTTT
CDR3: CASSKETGNPAGTGELFF
size: NA
J: TRBJ2-2
V: TRBV21-1
D: NA

DNA: TGTGCCAGCAGTCGCCTGGGTGGCGTCAAGGGCACTGAGCAGTTCTTC
CDR3: CASSRLGGVKGTEQFF
size: NA
J: TRBJ2-1
V: TRBV27
D: NA

DNA: TGTGCCAGCAGTACCCAGGCCCAACGTGGCTACACCTTC
CDR3: CASSTQAQRGYTF
size: once
J: TRBJ1-2
V: TRBV2
D: NA

DNA: TGCAGTGCTAGAGTAGCGGGAGGGAACTCATCCTACAATGAGCAGTTCTTC
CDR3: CSARVAGGNSSYNEQFF
size: NA
J: TRBJ2-1
V: TRBV20-1
D: TRBD2

DNA: TGTGCCAGCAGCCAAGATCAGGGGGCGAAGGCTGAAGCTTTCTTT
CDR3: CASSQDQGAKAEAFF
size: NA
J: TRBJ1-1
V: TRBV3-1
D: TRBD1

DNA: TGCAGTGCCCATCGGCTCTCCTACAATGAGCAGTTCTTC
CDR3: CSAHRLSYNEQFF
size: NA
J: TRBJ2-1
V: TRBV20-1
D: NA

DNA: TGTGCCAGCAGCCAGACACATGACTATGGCTACACCTTC
CDR3: CASSQTHDYGYTF
size: NA
J: TRBJ1-2
V: TRBV5-4
D: NA

DNA: TGTGCCACCAGTAACCGGGACAGGACCACTGAAGCTTTCTTT
CDR3: CATSNRDRTTEAFF
size: NA
J: TRBJ1-1
V: TRBV15
D: TRBD1

DNA: TGTGCCAGCAGCCGGGGGGACGGGGAGCTGTTTTTT
CDR3: CASSRGDGELFF
size: NA
J: TRBJ2-2
V: TRBV4-2
D: NA

DNA: TGCAGCGCTGATAGGGGAAGAGGAGATACGCAGTATTTT
CDR3: CSADRGRGDTQYF
size: once
J: TRBJ2-3
V: TRBV29-1
D: NA

DNA: TGTGCCAGCAGTTTAAAGACTGGGAAAGAGACCCAGTACTTC
CDR3: CASSLKTGKETQYF
size: NA
J: TRBJ2-5
V: TRBV27
D: NA

DNA: TGTGCCAGCAGCTTTCCTCGGGTCGGGGGCTACACCTTC
CDR3: CASSFPRVGGYTF
size: NA
J: TRBJ1-2
V: TRBV7-9
D: NA

DNA: TGTGCCAGCAGCGTACAAACTAGCTCCTACGAGCAGTACTTC
CDR3: CASSVQTSSYEQYF
size: NA
J: TRBJ2-7
V: TRBV9
D: NA

DNA: TGTGCCAGCAGCCGGACATCGGATAATTCACCCCTCCACTTT
CDR3: CASSRTSDNSPLHF
size: once
J: TRBJ1-6
V: TRBV5-4
D: NA

DNA: TGTGCCAGCAGCCTCAGCGGGGACAACACAGATACGCAGTATTTT
CDR3: CASSLSGDNTDTQYF
size: NA
J: TRBJ2-3
V: TRBV3-1
D: NA

DNA: TGTGCCAGCAGCTTTGAGGGGCCCCATGAAGCTTTCTTT
CDR3: CASSFEGPHEAFF
size: NA
J: TRBJ1-1
V: TRBV7-9
D: NA

DNA: TGTGCCAGCAGCCGAGCGTCATCGCCCTACGAGCAGTACTTC
CDR3: CASSRASSPYEQYF
size: NA
J: TRBJ2-7
V: TRBV14
D: NA

DNA: TGTGCCAGCAGCCTACTGGACGCCGGCGGCTACGAGCAGTACTTC
CDR3: CASSLLDAGGYEQYF
size: NA
J: TRBJ2-7
V: TRBV27
D: NA

DNA: TGTGCCAGCAGTTTAAGTCCCCACACAGATACGCAGTATTTT
CDR3: CASSLSPHTDTQYF
size: NA
J: TRBJ2-3
V: TRBV12-3/TRBV12-4
D: NA

DNA: TGTGCCAGCAGTTACCTAGCGGGAGCGGGTGAGCAGTTCTTC
CDR3: CASSYLAGAGEQFF
size: NA
J: TRBJ2-1
V: TRBV12-3/TRBV12-4
D: TRBD2

DNA: TGCAGTGCTAGAGACCTGGGACTAGCGGGAGTTGATACGCAGTATTTT
CDR3: CSARDLGLAGVDTQYF
size: NA
J: TRBJ2-3
V: TRBV20-1
D: TRBD2

DNA: TGTGCCAGCGGTCCCACTGAAGCTTTCTTT
CDR3: CASGPTEAFF
size: NA
J: TRBJ1-1
V: TRBV28
D: NA

DNA: TGTGCCAGCAGCTTAGCTATATCGCGGAGCTCCTACGAGCAGTACTTC
CDR3: CASSLAISRSSYEQYF
size: NA
J: TRBJ2-7
V: TRBV7-2
D: NA

DNA: TGTGCCACCAGCAAAGGACAGGGCCGAGGGGAGACCCAGTACTTC
CDR3: CATSKGQGRGETQYF
size: NA
J: TRBJ2-5
V: TRBV15
D: TRBD1

DNA: TGCAGCGTTGCAGATCGGACGCAGTATTTT
CDR3: CSVADRTQYF
size: NA
J: TRBJ2-3
V: TRBV29-1
D: NA

DNA: TGTGCCAGCAGACTCCAGGGGGCGGCCCATTCACCCCTCCACTTT
CDR3: CASRLQGAAHSPLHF
size: NA
J: TRBJ1-6
V: TRBV7-9
D: TRBD1

DNA: TGTGCCACGAGCACGGGCGGGCATAACAATGAGCAGTTCTTC
CDR3: CATSTGGHNNEQFF
size: NA
J: TRBJ2-1
V: TRBV24-1
D: NA

DNA: TGTGCCAGCAGTTCGCAGCGGGGGGGAGGGAACATTCAGTACTTC
CDR3: CASSSQRGGGNIQYF
size: NA
J: TRBJ2-4
V: TRBV28
D: TRBD2

DNA: TGTGCCTGGAGTGTACAGGGAAGGGGCTACACCTTC
CDR3: CAWSVQGRGYTF
size: NA
J: TRBJ1-2
V: TRBV30
D: NA

DNA: TGTGCCAGCTCTAGGGGAGCTGTGGGGTACAATGAGCAGTTCTTC
CDR3: CASSRGAVGYNEQFF
size: NA
J: TRBJ2-1
V: TRBV18
D: NA

DNA: TGCAGCGTGACTCGGGACAGGGGCTACAATGAGCAGTTCTTC
CDR3: CSVTRDRGYNEQFF
size: NA
J: TRBJ2-1
V: TRBV29-1
D: TRBD1